Below, one T cell receptor (beta chain) is given with its context. Its specificity is not known. The sample belongs to a study of cytomegalovirus exposure and HLA in healthy donors. Study results and limitations: Most TCRs appeared rarely, but some public TCRs recurred in many donors. Follow-up analysis later connected one missense variant in DCLRE1C with trimming of TCR beta V- and J-genes. In a later analysis, compared with equally common non-associated chains, HLA-associated beta chains were more expanded. Serostatus for CMV was the only available immune exposure information.

PCR was performed using 60 Vbeta and 13 Jbeta primers. Here immunoSEQ multiplex PCR was the method, and the copy in TCRdb shows in-frame clones only, minus some. Of roughly 130,000 clones in the sample, roughly 77% were seen once. V shed 8 bases and J 9 bases; nucleotides not matched to a gene: 5. The V gene's germline CDR1 is MNHEY and CDR2 SMNVEV (reference sequence). The CDR3 totals 13 residues. This chain joins TRBV27 and TRBJ1-6; 9 bases are a match to TRBD1. Sequencing used PBMCs. The sequence came from a man aged 25-40 years in good health and CMV-seronegative. The CDR3 protein is CASPWTGVSPLHF. CDR3 in DNA: TGTGCCAGCCCCTGGACAGGGGTTTCACCCCTCCACTTT.